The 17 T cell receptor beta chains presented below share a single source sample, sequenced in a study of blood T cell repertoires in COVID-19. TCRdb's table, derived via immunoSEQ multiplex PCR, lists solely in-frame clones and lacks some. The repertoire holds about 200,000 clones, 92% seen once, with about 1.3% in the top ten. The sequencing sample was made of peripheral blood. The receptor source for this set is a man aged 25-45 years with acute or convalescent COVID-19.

CDR3 DNA sequence: TGTGCCAGTAGTATGCAGGGGCGCGGTCAGCCCCAGCATTTT. It codes for CASSMQGRGQPQHF. The chain carries TRBV19 and TRBJ1-5; the D gene is possibly TRBD1 (6 bases). Germline CDR1 LNHDA, CDR2 SQIVND (reference sequence). The CDR3 sequence is 14 residues long. Trimming cost V 3 bases and J 6 bases, with 12 bases left between them.

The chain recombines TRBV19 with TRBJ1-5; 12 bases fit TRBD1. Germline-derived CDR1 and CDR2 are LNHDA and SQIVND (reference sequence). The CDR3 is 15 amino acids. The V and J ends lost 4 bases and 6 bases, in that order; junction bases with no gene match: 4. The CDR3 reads CASSRGQGAVQPQHF. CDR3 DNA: TGTGCCAGTAGTAGGGGACAGGGGGCGGTTCAGCCCCAGCATTTT.

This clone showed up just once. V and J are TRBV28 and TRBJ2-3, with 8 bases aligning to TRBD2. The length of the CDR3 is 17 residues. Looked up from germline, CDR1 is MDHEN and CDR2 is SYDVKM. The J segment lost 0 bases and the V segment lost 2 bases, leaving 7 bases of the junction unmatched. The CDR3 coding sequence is TGTGCCAGCAGTTTAACTCTAGCGGGTTCTAGCACAGATACGCAGTATTTT. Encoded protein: CASSLTLAGSSTDTQYF.

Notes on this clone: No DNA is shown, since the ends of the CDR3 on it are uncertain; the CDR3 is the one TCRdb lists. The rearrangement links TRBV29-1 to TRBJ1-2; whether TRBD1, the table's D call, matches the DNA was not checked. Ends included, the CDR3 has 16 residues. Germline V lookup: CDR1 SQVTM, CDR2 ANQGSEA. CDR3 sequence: CSVGLSLDRVIGGYTF.

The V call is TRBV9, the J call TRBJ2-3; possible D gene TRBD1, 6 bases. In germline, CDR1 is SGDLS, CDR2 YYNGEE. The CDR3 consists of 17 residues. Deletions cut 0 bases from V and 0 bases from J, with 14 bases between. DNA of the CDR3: TGTGCCAGCAGCGTAGGGTGGGGGACAACTAGCACAGATACGCAGTATTTT. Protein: CASSVGWGTTSTDTQYF.

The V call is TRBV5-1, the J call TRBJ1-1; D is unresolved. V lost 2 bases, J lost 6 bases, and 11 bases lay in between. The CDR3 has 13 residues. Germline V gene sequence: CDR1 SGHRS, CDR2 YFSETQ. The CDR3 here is CASSLRTLAEAFF. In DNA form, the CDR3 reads TGCGCCAGCAGCTTACGGACTCTTGCTGAAGCTTTCTTT. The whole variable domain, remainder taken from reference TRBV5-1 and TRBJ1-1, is KAGVTQTPRYLIKTRGQQVTLSCSPISGHRSVSWYQQTPGQGLQFLFEYFSETQRNKGNFPGRFSGRQFSNSRSEMNVSTLELGDSALYLCASSLRTLAEAFFGQGTRLTVV.

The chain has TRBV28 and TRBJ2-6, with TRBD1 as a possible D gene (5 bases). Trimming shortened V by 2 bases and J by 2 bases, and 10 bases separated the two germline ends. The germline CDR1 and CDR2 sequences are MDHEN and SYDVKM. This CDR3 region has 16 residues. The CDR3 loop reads CASSLPGHPGANVLTF. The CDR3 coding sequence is TGTGCCAGCAGTTTACCAGGGCACCCTGGGGCCAACGTCCTGACTTTC.

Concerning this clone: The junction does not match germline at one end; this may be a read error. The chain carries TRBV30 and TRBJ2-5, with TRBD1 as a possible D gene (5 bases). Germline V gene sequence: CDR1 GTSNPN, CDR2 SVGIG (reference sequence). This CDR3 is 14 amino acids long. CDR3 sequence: CASSGAKTQETQYF. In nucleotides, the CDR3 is TGTGCCTCGAGTGGGGCGAAGACACAAGAGACCCAGTACTTC.

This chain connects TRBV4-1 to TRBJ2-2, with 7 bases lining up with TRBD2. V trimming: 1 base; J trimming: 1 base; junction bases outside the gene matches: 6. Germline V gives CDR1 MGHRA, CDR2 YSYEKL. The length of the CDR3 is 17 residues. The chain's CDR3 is CASSQARLARNTGELFF. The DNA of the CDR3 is TGCGCCAGCAGCCAAGCCCGACTAGCACGGAACACCGGGGAGCTGTTTTTT.

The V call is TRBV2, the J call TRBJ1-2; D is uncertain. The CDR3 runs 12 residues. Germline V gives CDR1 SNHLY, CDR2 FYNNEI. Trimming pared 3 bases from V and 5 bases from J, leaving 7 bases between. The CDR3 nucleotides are TGTGCCAGCAGTGAGGTTCGGTATGGCTACACCTTC. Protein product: CASSEVRYGYTF.

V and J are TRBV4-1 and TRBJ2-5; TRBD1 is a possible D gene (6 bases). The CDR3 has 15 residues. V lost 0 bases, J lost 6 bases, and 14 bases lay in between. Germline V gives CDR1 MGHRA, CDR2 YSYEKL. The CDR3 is CASSQDEGVLKTQYF. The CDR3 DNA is TGCGCCAGCAGCCAAGACGAGGGGGTTTTGAAGACCCAGTACTTC.

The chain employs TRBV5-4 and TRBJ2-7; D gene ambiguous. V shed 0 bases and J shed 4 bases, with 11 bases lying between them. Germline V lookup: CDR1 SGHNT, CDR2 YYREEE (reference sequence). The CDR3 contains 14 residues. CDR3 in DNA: TGTGCCAGCAGCTTGGGACTCGGTACTTACGAGCAGTACTTC. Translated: CASSLGLGTYEQYF. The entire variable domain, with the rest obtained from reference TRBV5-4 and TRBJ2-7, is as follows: ETGVTQSPTHLIKTRGQQVTLRCSSQSGHNTVSWYQQALGQGPQFIFQYYREEENGRGNFPPRFSGLQFPNYSSELNVNALELDDSALYLCASSLGLGTYEQYFGPGTRLTVT.

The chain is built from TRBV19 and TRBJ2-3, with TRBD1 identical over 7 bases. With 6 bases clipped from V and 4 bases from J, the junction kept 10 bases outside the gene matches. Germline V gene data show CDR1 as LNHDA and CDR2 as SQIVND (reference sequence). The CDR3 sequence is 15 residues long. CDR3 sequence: CASSRQGIMADTQYF. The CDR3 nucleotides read TGTGCCAGTAGCCGACAGGGCATTATGGCAGATACGCAGTATTTT.

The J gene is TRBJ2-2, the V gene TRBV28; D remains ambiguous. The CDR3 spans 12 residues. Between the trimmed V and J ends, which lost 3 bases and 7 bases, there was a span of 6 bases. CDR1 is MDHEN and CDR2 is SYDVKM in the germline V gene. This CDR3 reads CASSFEHGELFF. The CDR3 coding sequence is TGTGCCAGCAGTTTTGAACACGGGGAGCTGTTTTTT.

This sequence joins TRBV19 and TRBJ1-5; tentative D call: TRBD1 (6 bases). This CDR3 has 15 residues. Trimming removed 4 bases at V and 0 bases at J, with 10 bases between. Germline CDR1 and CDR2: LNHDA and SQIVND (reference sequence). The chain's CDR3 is CASSKGDHSNQPQHF. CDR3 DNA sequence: TGTGCCAGTAGTAAGGGGGATCATAGCAATCAGCCCCAGCATTTT.

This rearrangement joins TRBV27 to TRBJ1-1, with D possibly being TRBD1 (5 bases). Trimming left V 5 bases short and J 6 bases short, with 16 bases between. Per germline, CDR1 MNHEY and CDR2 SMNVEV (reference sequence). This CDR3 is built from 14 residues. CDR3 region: CASSTGWGDAEAFF. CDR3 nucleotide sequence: TGTGCCAGCAGTACCGGATGGGGGGACGCTGAAGCTTTCTTT.

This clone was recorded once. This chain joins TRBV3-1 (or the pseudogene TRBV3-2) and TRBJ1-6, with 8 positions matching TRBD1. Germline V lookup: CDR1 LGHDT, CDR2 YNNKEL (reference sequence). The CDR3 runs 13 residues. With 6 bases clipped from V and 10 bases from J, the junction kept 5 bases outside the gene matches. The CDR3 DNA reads TGTGCCAGCAGGACAGGGGAAACGTCACCCCTCCACTTT. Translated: CASRTGETSPLHF.